This entry features one T cell receptor (beta chain) sequence. Original processing methods: Cell counts per sample came from amplifying reference gene primers. Some clones are missing from TCRdb's copy, which holds only in-frame ones; the method was immunoSEQ multiplex PCR. The V and J calls and clone size are taken from that table; D and trimming were inferred from the DNA. Among around 130,000 clones, around 83% were seen once, and the ten largest hold about 20%. This sample stems from a study of blood T cell repertoires in COVID-19. Enrollees, about 18 to 90 years old, lived in approximately 24 US areas. Germline CDR1 is SGHRS and CDR2 is YFSETQ. Trimming stripped 4 bases from V and 2 bases from J, with 23 bases between. The CDR3 length is 18 residues.

The rearrangement uses TRBV5-1 and TRBJ2-3; D perhaps matches TRBD2 (5 bases). This clonotype was obtained from a man aged 25 to 40 who had recovered from COVID-19. Sequencing input: PBMCs or T cells enriched from blood (not recorded which). Written as DNA, the CDR3 is TGCGCCAGCAGCCTGGGGAAGGCGAGGGCCCTTCTCACAGATACGCAGTATTTT. Translating it yields CASSLGKARALLTDTQYF.